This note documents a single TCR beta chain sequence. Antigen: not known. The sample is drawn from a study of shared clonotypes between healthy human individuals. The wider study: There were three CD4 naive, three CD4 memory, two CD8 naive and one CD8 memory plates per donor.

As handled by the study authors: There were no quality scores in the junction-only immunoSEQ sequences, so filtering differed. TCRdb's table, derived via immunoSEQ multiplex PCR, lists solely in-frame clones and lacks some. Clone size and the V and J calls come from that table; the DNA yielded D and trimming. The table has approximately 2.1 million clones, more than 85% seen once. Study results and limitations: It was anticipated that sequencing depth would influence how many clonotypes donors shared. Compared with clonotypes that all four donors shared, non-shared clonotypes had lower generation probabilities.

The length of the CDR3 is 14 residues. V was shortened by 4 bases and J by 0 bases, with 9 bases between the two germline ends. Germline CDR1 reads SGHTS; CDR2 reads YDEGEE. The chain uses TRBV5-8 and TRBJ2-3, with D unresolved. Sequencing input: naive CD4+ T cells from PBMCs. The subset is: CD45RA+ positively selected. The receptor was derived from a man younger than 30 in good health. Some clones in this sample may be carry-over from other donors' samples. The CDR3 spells CASSRMDSTDTQYF. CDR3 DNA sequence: TGTGCCAGCAGCCGGATGGATAGCACAGATACGCAGTATTTT.